This T cell receptor beta chain is drawn from a study of ipilimumab plus nivolumab after autologous stem cell transplantation. Across the study: Median doses per patient: a few ipilimumab, under 10 nivolumab. Study-level results: Per the authors, repertoire, Treg and microbiota data justify further study.

Checkpoint therapy with ipilimumab 1 mg/kg began 14 to 28 days after transplant. Assay used: immunoSEQ multiplex PCR; TCRdb lists only in-frame clones, some missing. The data contain 17,000 or so clones, around 85% of them singletons. This CDR3 contains 15 residues. The V gene's germline CDR1 is SQVTM and CDR2 ANQGSEA. Trimming removed 5 bases at V and 0 bases at J, with 13 bases between. To note about this clone: What it binds is unknown.

The chain is built from TRBV29-1 and TRBJ2-2, with a tentative D call TRBD1 (6 bases). Specimen: PBMCs, collected in a trial of ipilimumab plus nivolumab as post-transplant consolidation. This receptor was taken from a male donor with diffuse large B-cell lymphoma. The CDR3, as DNA: TGCAGCGTTCGTGGACAGAATGCGAACACCGGGGAGCTGTTTTTT. Its protein product is CSVRGQNANTGELFF.